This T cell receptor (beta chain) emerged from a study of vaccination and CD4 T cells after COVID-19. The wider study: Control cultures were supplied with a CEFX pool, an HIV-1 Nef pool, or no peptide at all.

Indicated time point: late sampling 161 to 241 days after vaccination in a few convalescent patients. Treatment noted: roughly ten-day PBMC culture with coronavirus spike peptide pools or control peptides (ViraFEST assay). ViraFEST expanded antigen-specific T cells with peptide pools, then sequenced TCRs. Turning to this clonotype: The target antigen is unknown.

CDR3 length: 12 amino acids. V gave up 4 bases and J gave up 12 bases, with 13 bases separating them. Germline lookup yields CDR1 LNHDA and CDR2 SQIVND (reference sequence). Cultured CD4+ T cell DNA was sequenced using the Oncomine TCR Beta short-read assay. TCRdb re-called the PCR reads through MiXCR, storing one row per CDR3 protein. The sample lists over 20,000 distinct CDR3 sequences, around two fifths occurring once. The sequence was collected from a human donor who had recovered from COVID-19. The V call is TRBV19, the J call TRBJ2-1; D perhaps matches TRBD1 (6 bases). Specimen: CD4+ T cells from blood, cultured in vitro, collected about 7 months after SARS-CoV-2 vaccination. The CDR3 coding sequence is TGTGCCAGTAGTACGTTCAGGGGTCTGCAGTTCTTC. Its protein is CASSTFRGLQFF.